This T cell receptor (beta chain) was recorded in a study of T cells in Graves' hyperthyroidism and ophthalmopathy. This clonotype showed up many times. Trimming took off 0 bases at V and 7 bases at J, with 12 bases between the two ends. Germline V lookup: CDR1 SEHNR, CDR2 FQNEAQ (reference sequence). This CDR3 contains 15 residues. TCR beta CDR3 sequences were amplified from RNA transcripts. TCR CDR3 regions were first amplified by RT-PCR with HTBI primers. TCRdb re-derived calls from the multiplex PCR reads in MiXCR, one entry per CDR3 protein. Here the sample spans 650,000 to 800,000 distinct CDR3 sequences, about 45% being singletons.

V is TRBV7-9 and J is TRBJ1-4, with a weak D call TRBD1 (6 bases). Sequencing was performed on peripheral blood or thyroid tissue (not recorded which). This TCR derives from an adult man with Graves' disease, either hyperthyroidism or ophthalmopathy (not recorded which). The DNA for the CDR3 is TGTGCCAGCAGCTTAGCGCAGCAGGGGAGTGAAAAACTGTTTTTT. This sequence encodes CASSLAQQGSEKLFF.